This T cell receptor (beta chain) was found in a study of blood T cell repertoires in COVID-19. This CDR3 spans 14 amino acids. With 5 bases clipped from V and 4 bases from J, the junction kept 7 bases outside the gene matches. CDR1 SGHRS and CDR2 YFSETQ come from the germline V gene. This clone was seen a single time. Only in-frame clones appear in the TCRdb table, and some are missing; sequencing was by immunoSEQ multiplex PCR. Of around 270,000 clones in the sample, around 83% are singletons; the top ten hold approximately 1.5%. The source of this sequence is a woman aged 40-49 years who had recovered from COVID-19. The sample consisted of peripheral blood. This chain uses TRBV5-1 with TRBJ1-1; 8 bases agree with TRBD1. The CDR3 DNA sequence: TGCGCCAGCAGATTCCTAACAGGGGGCACTGAAGCTTTCTTT. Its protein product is CASRFLTGGTEAFF.